The rows below give T cell receptor beta chains drawn from one sample of a study of technical replicates of blood from several donors. The table came from immunoSEQ multiplex PCR; TCRdb's copy has only in-frame clones and leaves some out. The sample yields about 88,000 clones, around 94% seen once. Sequenced material: T cells isolated from PBMCs. Receptors originate from a human donor in good health. Each CDR3 is given with its conserved first and last residue. The D gene is left open where the match is weak. Some rows mark clone size as missing; the rest say once, few, many or name a class of expanded clone.

TRBV7-9	TRBJ2-1	TRBD2	NA	CASEWGGSYNEQFF	TGTGCCAGCGAATGGGGGGGCTCCTACAATGAGCAGTTCTTC
TRBV12-5	TRBJ1-4	NA	NA	CASGNRATNEKLFF	TGTGCTAGTGGTAACAGGGCAACTAATGAAAAACTGTTTTTT
TRBV5-5	TRBJ1-2	NA	NA	CASSRDGGNGYTF	TGTGCCAGCAGCCGGGACGGGGGGAATGGCTACACCTTC
TRBV5-1	TRBJ2-1	TRBD2	NA	CASSTPGLAGGNEQFF	TGCGCCAGCAGCACTCCGGGACTAGCGGGAGGCAATGAGCAGTTCTTC
TRBV28	TRBJ1-2	NA	NA	CASRMTDYGYTF	TGTGCCAGCAGGATGACAGATTATGGCTACACCTTC
TRBV6-1	TRBJ1-1	TRBD1	NA	CASSEGTGGSSEAFF	TGTGCCAGCAGTGAAGGTACAGGGGGCTCGTCAGAAGCTTTCTTT
TRBV6-6	TRBJ1-1	TRBD1	few	CASSPGTGNTEAFF	TGTGCCAGCAGTCCCGGGACAGGGAACACTGAAGCTTTCTTT
TRBV6-6	TRBJ1-2	NA	NA	CASSLGGFYGYTF	TGTGCCAGCAGTTTGGGAGGGTTCTATGGCTACACCTTC
TRBV28	TRBJ2-1	NA	NA	CASRTLGDEQFF	TGTGCCAGCAGGACCCTCGGGGATGAGCAGTTCTTC
TRBV5-1	TRBJ2-7	NA	NA	CASSLSPGGSYEQYF	TGCGCCAGCAGCTTGAGTCCGGGTGGTTCCTACGAGCAGTACTTC
TRBV14	TRBJ2-1	TRBD2	NA	CASSQAGTRREFF	TGTGCCAGCAGCCAAGCGGGGACTAGGAGGGAGTTCTTC
TRBV29-1	TRBJ1-1	TRBD1	few	CSVNGQGNTEAFF	TGCAGCGTGAATGGACAGGGTAACACTGAAGCTTTCTTT
TRBV2	TRBJ2-1	TRBD2	once	CASRLAGGKYDEQFF	TGTGCCAGCCGGCTAGCGGGAGGGAAGTATGATGAGCAGTTCTTC
TRBV5-4	TRBJ2-2	TRBD1	NA	CASSLRTGVGNTGELFF	TGTGCCAGCAGCCTCAGGACAGGGGTAGGGAACACCGGGGAGCTGTTTTTT
TRBV4-1	TRBJ2-7	TRBD2	NA	CASSQYSGRGNEQYF	TGCGCCAGCAGCCAATATAGCGGGAGGGGTAACGAGCAGTACTTC
TRBV7-9	TRBJ1-3	NA	NA	CASRSVGSGNTIYF	TGTGCCAGTCGGAGCGTCGGATCTGGAAACACCATATATTTT
TRBV25-1	TRBJ1-2	NA	NA	CASSEYRSTSTPNYGYTF	TGTGCCAGCAGTGAATATCGGAGCACCTCAACCCCAAACTATGGCTACACCTTC
TRBV11-3	TRBJ2-5	TRBD2	NA	CASSSKRGVETQYF	TGTGCCAGCAGCTCTAAGCGGGGGGTAGAGACCCAGTACTTC
TRBV27	TRBJ2-7	TRBD2	NA	CASSLTRPGGPHEQYF	TGTGCCAGCAGTTTAACGCGGCCGGGAGGGCCCCACGAGCAGTACTTC
TRBV6-1	TRBJ1-4	NA	NA	CASSVRGAEKLFF	TGTGCCAGCAGTGTAAGGGGCGCTGAAAAACTGTTTTTT
TRBV28	TRBJ1-2	NA	NA	CASSDGLGAIPRAQYGYTF	TGTGCCAGCAGTGACGGGCTGGGCGCCATCCCCAGGGCCCAATATGGCTACACCTTC
TRBV19	TRBJ2-2	TRBD1	NA	CASSIQGAVTGELFF	TGTGCCAGTAGTATCCAGGGGGCTGTTACCGGGGAGCTGTTTTTT
TRBV15	TRBJ1-5	TRBD1	NA	CATSREGQGTYQPQHF	TGTGCCACCAGCAGAGAGGGACAGGGAACCTATCAGCCCCAGCATTTT
TRBV29-1	TRBJ1-2	TRBD1	NA	CSVEKVVGGSGYTF	TGCAGCGTTGAAAAGGTGGTAGGGGGCTCTGGCTACACCTTC
TRBV25-1	TRBJ2-7	TRBD1	NA	CASSERGQGGYEQYF	TGTGCCAGCAGTGAGAGGGGACAGGGAGGTTACGAGCAGTACTTC
TRBV7-9	TRBJ1-3	NA	NA	CASSLTDESGNTIYF	TGTGCCAGCAGCTTGACAGACGAGTCTGGAAACACCATATATTTT
TRBV4-1	TRBJ2-3	TRBD2	once	CASSPRLAGGVSDTQYF	TGCGCCAGCAGCCCCAGACTAGCGGGAGGTGTATCTGATACGCAGTATTTT
TRBV19	TRBJ2-6	TRBD1	NA	CASKAVYRLPGQGRSGANVLTF	TGTGCCAGTAAGGCGGTATACCGCCTACCGGGACAGGGGCGCTCTGGGGCCAACGTCCTGACTTTC
TRBV2	TRBJ1-2	TRBD1	NA	CASSGPGQEGGYTF	TGTGCCAGCAGTGGGCCGGGACAGGAGGGGGGCTACACCTTC